This entry lists 14 T cell receptor beta chains sequenced from one sample in a study of blood T cell repertoires in COVID-19. Clones were read by immunoSEQ multiplex PCR, and TCRdb kept only the in-frame ones, dropping some. The repertoire holds 50,000 to 65,000 clones, approximately 90% seen once, with roughly 7% in the top ten. The sequencing input was peripheral blood. All receptors come from a woman aged 55-69 years with active or convalescent COVID-19.

This chain joins TRBV4-1 and TRBJ2-3, with D possibly being TRBD1 (5 bases). The CDR3 runs 18 residues. The germline V and J ends were trimmed by 0 bases and 0 bases, with 16 bases remaining between them. CDR1 and CDR2 from the germline V gene are MGHRA and YSYEKL. The CDR3 nucleotides read TGCGCCAGCAGCCAAGAAATTCGACAGCCTTTGAGCACAGATACGCAGTATTTT. The encoded protein is CASSQEIRQPLSTDTQYF.

This CDR3 reads CASSYSSQETQYF. Written as DNA, the CDR3 is TGTGCCAGCAGTTACTCGAGCCAAGAGACCCAGTACTTC. The rearrangement joins TRBV6-6 to TRBJ2-5; D unresolved. CDR3 length: 13 residues. Germline V gene sequence: CDR1 MNHNY, CDR2 SVGAGI (reference sequence). The V and J ends lost 0 bases and 1 base respectively, with 3 bases between them.

In nucleotides, the CDR3 is TGTGCCAGCAAGGAGGCGAACTCTGGAAACACCATATATTTT. Its translation is CASKEANSGNTIYF. The J gene is TRBJ1-3, the V gene TRBV2, with no clear D. In germline, CDR1 is SNHLY, CDR2 FYNNEI. CDR3 length: 14 residues. Trimming pared 7 bases from V and 0 bases from J, leaving 10 bases between.

The rearrangement uses TRBV30 and TRBJ2-2, with 11 nucleotides matching TRBD2. The junction had 6 bases not matched to a gene; V was cut back by 5 bases and J by 1 base. The CDR3 loop spans 16 amino acids. Germline CDR1 and CDR2: GTSNPN and SVGIG (reference sequence). In DNA form, the CDR3 reads TGTGCCTGGGGGTTTGGACTAGCGGGGAACACCGGGGAGCTGTTTTTT. Protein: CAWGFGLAGNTGELFF.

This clone was found a few times. This sequence joins TRBV7-7 and TRBJ1-5; 7 positions match TRBD1. Germline V gives CDR1 SSHAT, CDR2 FNYEAQ (reference sequence). J lost 10 bases, V lost 5 bases, and 8 bases had no gene match. The CDR3 runs 13 residues. The CDR3 sequence: CASSQGVPPPQHF. The CDR3 DNA reads as TGTGCCAGCAGCCAGGGGGTCCCACCTCCCCAGCATTTT.

V usage is TRBV5-1 and J usage is TRBJ2-1, with D possibly TRBD1 on 6 matching bases. Germline-derived CDR1 and CDR2 are SGHRS and YFSETQ. CDR3 size: 14 residues. Trimming removed 0 bases from V and 7 bases from J, with 11 bases in between. The CDR3 loop reads CASSLVQGQNEQFF. CDR3 in DNA: TGCGCCAGCAGCTTGGTACAGGGACAAAATGAGCAGTTCTTC.

This clone was seen a few times. The V and J genes are TRBV4-1 and TRBJ1-6; D gene uncertain. CDR3 length: 15 residues. Germline assignment: CDR1 MGHRA and CDR2 YSYEKL. V lost 0 bases and J 9 bases, leaving 12 bases between the germline ends. CDR3 sequence reads: CASSQEARGFSPLHF. The CDR3 bases are TGCGCCAGCAGCCAAGAAGCTCGGGGATTTTCACCCCTCCACTTT.

The rearrangement joins TRBV5-1 to TRBJ1-5; 7 bases agree with TRBD1. The CDR3 spans 14 residues. In germline, CDR1 is SGHRS, CDR2 YFSETQ. The V gene end was trimmed by 4 bases and the J gene end by 5 bases; junction bases not matched to a gene: 6. CDR3 sequence reads: CASSPGQDDQPQHF. The DNA for the CDR3 is TGCGCCAGCAGCCCCGGACAGGACGATCAGCCCCAGCATTTT.

This clone has just one count. The gene calls are TRBV6-5 and TRBJ1-5, with TRBD1 as a possible D gene (6 bases). Germline V gene data show CDR1 as MNHEY and CDR2 as SVGAGI. V lost 6 bases and J 1 base, leaving 13 bases between the germline ends. The CDR3 consists of 15 residues. DNA for the CDR3: TGTGCCAGCAGGCTGGGGGCTGGGAGCAATCAGCCCCAGCATTTT. Translation gives CASRLGAGSNQPQHF.

The chain couples TRBV2 to TRBJ2-7; 7 bases align to TRBD1. Germline CDR1 SNHLY, CDR2 FYNNEI. V lost 7 bases, J lost 2 bases, and 8 bases stayed unmatched. CDR3 length: 14 residues. For the CDR3, the DNA is TGTGCCAGCATCTTAACAGGGGTGGCCTACGAGCAGTACTTC. This gives the protein CASILTGVAYEQYF.

The chain carries TRBV6-5 and TRBJ1-2, with TRBD1 matching 11 bases. Looked up from germline, CDR1 is MNHEY and CDR2 is SVGAGI. The CDR3 has 13 residues. J gave up 8 bases and V 5 bases, and 4 bases lay outside the gene matches. CDR3: CASSQGQGDGYTF. The CDR3 nucleotides are TGTGCCAGCAGTCAGGGACAGGGGGACGGCTACACCTTC.

This clone was seen a single time. V usage is TRBV19 and J usage is TRBJ2-6, with D perhaps matching TRBD1 (6 bases). This CDR3 contains 18 residues. Between the trimmed V and J ends, which lost 5 bases and 0 bases, there was a span of 17 bases. From germline, CDR1 is LNHDA and CDR2 SQIVND (reference sequence). DNA for the CDR3: TGTGCCAGTAGTGGGGGCAGAAGAGCTTTCTCTGGGGCCAACGTCCTGACTTTC. Translated, it gives CASSGGRRAFSGANVLTF.

The rearrangement joins TRBV4-1 to TRBJ2-1; 13 bases are a match to TRBD2. Losses at the gene ends were 1 base for V and 8 bases for J; bases not matched to a gene: 2. The CDR3 is 15 amino acids. Germline CDR1 reads MGHRA; CDR2 reads YSYEKL. CDR3 protein: CASSQGLAGGDEQFF. For the CDR3, the DNA is TGCGCCAGCAGCCAAGGACTAGCGGGGGGCGATGAGCAGTTCTTC.

The chain couples TRBV24-1 to TRBJ2-1; TRBD1 aligns across 11 bases. V trimming: 9 bases; J trimming: 5 bases; junction bases outside the gene matches: 2. Germline V gene data show CDR1 as KGHDR and CDR2 as SFDVKD. The CDR3 totals 13 residues. Here the CDR3 DNA reads TGTGCCACCGGACAGGGGGCTAACAATGAGCAGTTCTTC. Encoded protein: CATGQGANNEQFF.